This T cell receptor beta chain stems from a study of siplizumab effects on memory and regulatory T cells. Germline V gene sequence: CDR1 MNHEY, CDR2 SVGAGI. V trimming: 6 bases; J trimming: 10 bases; junction bases outside the gene matches: 6. This CDR3 comprises 12 residues. Generated by immunoSEQ multiplex PCR, the TCRdb table keeps only in-frame clones and is missing some. The data show around 120,000 clones, approximately 94% seen once. Sequencing was done on a sample of non-Treg CD4+ T cells sorted from blood. The TCR sequence derives from a human donor in good health. The genes are TRBV6-5 and TRBJ2-1, with TRBD2 matching over 7 bases. The CDR3 coding sequence is TGTGCCAGCAGCCGCGGGGAGGGCGAGCAGTTCTTC. It is translated as CASSRGEGEQFF.